One and the same sample provided the 9 T cell receptor beta chains below, sequenced in a study of control samples from healthy donors and cancer patients. The assay was immunoSEQ multiplex PCR, and TCRdb's table has in-frame clones only and misses some. The sample shows around 150,000 clones, about 90% of them seen only once. Sequencing was done on a sample of blood. The receptors derive from a man aged 25 to 45 in good health.

The chain recombines TRBV28 with TRBJ2-2; D possibly corresponds to TRBD1 (5 bases). The CDR3 runs 15 residues. Germline lookup yields CDR1 MDHEN and CDR2 SYDVKM. Between the trimmed V and J ends, which lost 2 bases and 5 bases, there was a span of 12 bases. The CDR3 DNA is TGTGCCAGCAGTTTAGACAGCCTGGGGACCGGGGAGCTGTTTTTT. Its protein is CASSLDSLGTGELFF.

The chain joins TRBV20-1 to TRBJ2-7; D is unresolved. CDR3 size: 11 residues. V lost 3 bases, J lost 4 bases, and 7 bases lay in between. Germline V gene data show CDR1 as DFQATT and CDR2 as SNEGSKA (reference sequence). CDR3 in DNA: TGCAGTGCTAGGGACCAATACGAGCAGTACTTC. Translated, it gives CSARDQYEQYF.

The chain links TRBV28 to TRBJ2-1, with 7 nucleotides matching TRBD1. CDR3 length: 16 amino acids. Germline CDR1 and CDR2: MDHEN and SYDVKM. V lost 5 bases to trimming and J lost 4 bases; unmatched junction nucleotides: 11. As DNA, the CDR3 is TGTGCCAGCAGTGGACCGGGACAGAGAATTTACAATGAGCAGTTCTTC. This codes for CASSGPGQRIYNEQFF.

The chain has TRBV14 and TRBJ2-2; a weak D match, TRBD2 (6 bases). There are 14 residues in the CDR3. Trimming shortened V by 0 bases and J by 6 bases, and 8 bases separated the two germline ends. The germline V gene has CDR1 SGHDN and CDR2 FVKESK. The CDR3 bases are TGTGCCAGCAGCCAAGATCCGGGAGCCGGGGAGCTGTTTTTT. Amino acids: CASSQDPGAGELFF.

The rearrangement joins TRBV28 to TRBJ1-1; 8 bases are a match to TRBD1. CDR1 and CDR2 from the germline V gene are MDHEN and SYDVKM. The V gene end was trimmed by 6 bases and the J gene end by 1 base; junction bases not matched to a gene: 4. The CDR3 spans 14 residues. The CDR3 DNA follows: TGTGCCAGCAGGACAGGGGCGAGGAACACTGAAGCTTTCTTT. It encodes CASRTGARNTEAFF.

The V gene is TRBV3-1 (or the pseudogene TRBV3-2), the J gene TRBJ2-7; the D is unclear. The CDR3 is 13 residues long. CDR1 LGHDT and CDR2 YNNKEL come from the germline V gene (reference sequence). Deletions cut 4 bases from V and 0 bases from J, with 7 bases between. Here the CDR3 DNA reads TGTGCCAGCAGCCTACAGAGCTCCTACGAGCAGTACTTC. Amino acid sequence: CASSLQSSYEQYF.

This rearrangement joins TRBV5-1 to TRBJ2-5; either TRBD1 or TRBD2 may supply D (5 bases each). V was cut by 3 bases and J by 1 base, with 13 bases left in between. Germline CDR1 reads SGHRS; CDR2 reads YFSETQ. The CDR3 covers 15 residues. CDR3 residues: CASSSSGAPQETQYF. The CDR3 bases are TGCGCCAGCAGCTCGTCCGGGGCACCCCAAGAGACCCAGTACTTC.

The chain combines TRBV28 with TRBJ2-6, with D unresolved. The V gene's germline CDR1 is MDHEN and CDR2 SYDVKM. Trimming took off 6 bases at V and 2 bases at J, with 17 bases between the two ends. The CDR3 length is 17 residues. CDR3 DNA: TGTGCCAGCAGCCCGGAACTTGAATCGGCTGGGGCCAACGTCCTGACTTTC. Its translation: CASSPELESAGANVLTF.

This chain links TRBV4-1 with TRBJ2-1, with 13 bases fitting TRBD2. V was clipped by 0 bases and J by 8 bases; unmatched bases: 10. From germline, CDR1 is MGHRA and CDR2 YSYEKL. The CDR3 runs to 18 residues. The CDR3 protein is CASSQDFRTSGRGDEQFF. CDR3 DNA sequence: TGCGCCAGCAGCCAAGATTTCCGGACTAGCGGGAGAGGGGATGAGCAGTTCTTC.